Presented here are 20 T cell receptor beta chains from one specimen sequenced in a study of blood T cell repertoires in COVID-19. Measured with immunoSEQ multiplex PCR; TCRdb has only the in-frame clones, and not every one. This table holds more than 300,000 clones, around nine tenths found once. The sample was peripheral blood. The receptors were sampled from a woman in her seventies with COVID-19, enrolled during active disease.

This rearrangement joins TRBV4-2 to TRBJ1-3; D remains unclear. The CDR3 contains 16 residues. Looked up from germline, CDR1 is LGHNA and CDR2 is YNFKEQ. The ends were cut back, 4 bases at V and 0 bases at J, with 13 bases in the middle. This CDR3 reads CASSRVTSSSGNTIYF. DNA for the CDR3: TGTGCCAGCAGCCGCGTGACTTCCAGCTCTGGAAACACCATATATTTT.

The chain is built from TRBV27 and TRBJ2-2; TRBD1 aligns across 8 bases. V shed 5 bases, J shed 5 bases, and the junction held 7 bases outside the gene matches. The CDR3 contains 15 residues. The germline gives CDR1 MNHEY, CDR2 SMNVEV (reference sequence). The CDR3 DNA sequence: TGTGCCAGCAGTCAAGGACAGGGTTGGACCGGGGAGCTGTTTTTT. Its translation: CASSQGQGWTGELFF.

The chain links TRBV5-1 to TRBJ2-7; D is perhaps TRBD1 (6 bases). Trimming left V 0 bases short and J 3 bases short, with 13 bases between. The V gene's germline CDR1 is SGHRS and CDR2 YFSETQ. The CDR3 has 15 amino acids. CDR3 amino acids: CASSLGTDGGYEQYF. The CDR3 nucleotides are TGCGCCAGCAGCTTGGGGACAGATGGCGGCTACGAGCAGTACTTC. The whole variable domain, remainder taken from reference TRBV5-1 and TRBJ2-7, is KAGVTQTPRYLIKTRGQQVTLSCSPISGHRSVSWYQQTPGQGLQFLFEYFSETQRNKGNFPGRFSGRQFSNSRSEMNVSTLELGDSALYLCASSLGTDGGYEQYFGPGTRLTVT.

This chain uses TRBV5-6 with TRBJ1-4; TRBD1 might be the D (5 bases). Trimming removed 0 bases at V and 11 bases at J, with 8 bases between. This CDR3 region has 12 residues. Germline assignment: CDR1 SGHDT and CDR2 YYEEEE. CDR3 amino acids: CASSLVGGKLFF. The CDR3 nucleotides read TGTGCCAGCAGCTTGGTGGGGGGGAAACTGTTTTTT.

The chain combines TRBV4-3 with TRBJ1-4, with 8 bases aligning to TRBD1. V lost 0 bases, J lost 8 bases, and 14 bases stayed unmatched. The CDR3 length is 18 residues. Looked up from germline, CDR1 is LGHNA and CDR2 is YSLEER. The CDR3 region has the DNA TGCGCCAGCAGCCAAGATTACCTTTGGGGACAGGATTACGAAAAACTGTTTTTT. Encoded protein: CASSQDYLWGQDYEKLFF.

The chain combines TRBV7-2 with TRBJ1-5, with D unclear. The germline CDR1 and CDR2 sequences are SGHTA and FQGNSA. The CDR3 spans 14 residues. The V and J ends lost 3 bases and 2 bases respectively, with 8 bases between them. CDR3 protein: CASSFDNGNQPQHF. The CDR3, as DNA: TGTGCCAGCAGCTTTGACAACGGCAATCAGCCCCAGCATTTT.

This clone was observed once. CDR3 sequence reads: CASSIQGSPYNEQFF. DNA for the CDR3: TGTGCCAGCAGTATTCAGGGGTCCCCCTACAATGAGCAGTTCTTC. The chain carries TRBV6-4 and TRBJ2-1; D is perhaps TRBD1 (6 bases). The CDR3 length is 15 residues. V shed 5 bases and J shed 2 bases, with 13 bases lying between them. Germline V gives CDR1 MRHNA, CDR2 SNTAGT.

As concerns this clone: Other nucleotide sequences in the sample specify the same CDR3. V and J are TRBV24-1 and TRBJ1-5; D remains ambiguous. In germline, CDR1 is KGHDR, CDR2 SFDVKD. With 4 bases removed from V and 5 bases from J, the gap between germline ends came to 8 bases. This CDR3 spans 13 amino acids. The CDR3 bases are TGTGCCACCAGTGACAGAGGTGATCAGCCCCAGCATTTT. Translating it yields CATSDRGDQPQHF.

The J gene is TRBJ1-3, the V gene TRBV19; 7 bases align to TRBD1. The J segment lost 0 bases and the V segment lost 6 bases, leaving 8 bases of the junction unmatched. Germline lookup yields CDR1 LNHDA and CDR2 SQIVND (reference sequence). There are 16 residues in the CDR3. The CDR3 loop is CASRTRQGNSGNTIYF. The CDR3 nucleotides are TGTGCCAGTAGGACCAGACAGGGCAACTCTGGAAACACCATATATTTT. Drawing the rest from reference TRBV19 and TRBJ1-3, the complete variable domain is DGGITQSPKYLFRKEGQNVTLSCEQNLNHDAMYWYRQDPGQGLRLIYYSQIVNDFQKGDIAEGYSVSREKKESFPLTVTSAQKNPTAFYLCASRTRQGNSGNTIYFGEGSWLTVV.

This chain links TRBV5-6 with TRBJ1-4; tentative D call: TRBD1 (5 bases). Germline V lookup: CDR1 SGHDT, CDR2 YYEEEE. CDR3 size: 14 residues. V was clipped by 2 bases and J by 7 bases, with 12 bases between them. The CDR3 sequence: CASSFDSDVEKLFF. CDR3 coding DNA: TGTGCCAGCAGCTTTGACAGCGACGTTGAAAAACTGTTTTTT.

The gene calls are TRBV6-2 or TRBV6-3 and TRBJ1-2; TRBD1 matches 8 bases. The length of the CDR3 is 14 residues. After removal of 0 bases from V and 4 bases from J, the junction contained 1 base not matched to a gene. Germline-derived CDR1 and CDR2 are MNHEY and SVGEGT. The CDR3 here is CASSYSQGAYGYTF. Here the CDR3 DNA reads TGTGCCAGCAGTTACTCTCAGGGGGCCTATGGCTACACCTTC.

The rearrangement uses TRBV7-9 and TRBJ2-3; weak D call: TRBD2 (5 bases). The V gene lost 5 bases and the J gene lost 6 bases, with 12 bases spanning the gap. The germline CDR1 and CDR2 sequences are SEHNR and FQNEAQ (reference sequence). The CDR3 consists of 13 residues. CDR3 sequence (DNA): TGTGCCAGCAGCCCAACTAGTGAGGATACGCAGTATTTT. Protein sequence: CASSPTSEDTQYF.

The chain's CDR3 is CASSPHGGEGEQFF. In DNA form, the CDR3 reads TGTGCCAGCTCACCGCACGGGGGGGAAGGCGAGCAGTTCTTC. The chain combines TRBV18 with TRBJ2-1; 8 bases are a match to TRBD2. The CDR3 covers 14 residues. Unmatched junction bases numbered 8, after V lost 3 bases and J lost 10 bases. CDR1 and CDR2 (germline): KGHSH, LQKENI.

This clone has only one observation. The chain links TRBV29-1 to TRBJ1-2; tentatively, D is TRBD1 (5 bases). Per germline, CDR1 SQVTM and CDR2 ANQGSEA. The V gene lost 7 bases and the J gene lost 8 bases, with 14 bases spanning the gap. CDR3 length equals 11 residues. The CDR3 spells CSAPNRGGYTF. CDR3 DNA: TGCAGCGCTCCTAATCGGGGGGGCTACACCTTC.

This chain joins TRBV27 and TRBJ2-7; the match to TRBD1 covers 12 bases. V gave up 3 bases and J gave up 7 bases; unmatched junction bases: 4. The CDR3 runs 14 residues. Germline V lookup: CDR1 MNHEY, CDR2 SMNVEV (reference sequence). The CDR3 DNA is TGTGCCAGCAGTTTCGGGACAGGGGGCCGAGAGCAGTACTTC. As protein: CASSFGTGGREQYF.

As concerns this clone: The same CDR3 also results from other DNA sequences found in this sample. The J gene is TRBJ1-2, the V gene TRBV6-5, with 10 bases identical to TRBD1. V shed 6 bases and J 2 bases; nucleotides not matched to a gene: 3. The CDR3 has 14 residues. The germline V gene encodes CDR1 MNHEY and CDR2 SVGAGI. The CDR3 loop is CASSRTGGNYGYTF. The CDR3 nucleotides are TGTGCCAGCAGCCGGACAGGGGGAAACTATGGCTACACCTTC.

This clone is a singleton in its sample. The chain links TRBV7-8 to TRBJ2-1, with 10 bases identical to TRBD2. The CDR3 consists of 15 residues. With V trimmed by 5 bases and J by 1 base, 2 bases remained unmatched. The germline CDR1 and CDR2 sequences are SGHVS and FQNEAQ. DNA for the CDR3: TGTGCCAGCAGCCTACTAGCGGGGTCCTACAATGAGCAGTTCTTC. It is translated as CASSLLAGSYNEQFF.

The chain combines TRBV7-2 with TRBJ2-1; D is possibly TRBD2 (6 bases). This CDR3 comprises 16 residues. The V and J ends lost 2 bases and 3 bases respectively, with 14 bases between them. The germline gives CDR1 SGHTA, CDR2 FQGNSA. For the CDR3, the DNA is TGTGCCAGCAGCTTAATTCGGGACTCACACTACAATGAGCAGTTCTTC. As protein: CASSLIRDSHYNEQFF.

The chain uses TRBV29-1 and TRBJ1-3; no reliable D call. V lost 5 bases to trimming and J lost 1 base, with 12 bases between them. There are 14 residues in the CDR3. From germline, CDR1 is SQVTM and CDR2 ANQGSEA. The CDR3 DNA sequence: TGCAGCGTTCTGACCGGGATTTCTGGAAACACCATATATTTT. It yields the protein CSVLTGISGNTIYF.

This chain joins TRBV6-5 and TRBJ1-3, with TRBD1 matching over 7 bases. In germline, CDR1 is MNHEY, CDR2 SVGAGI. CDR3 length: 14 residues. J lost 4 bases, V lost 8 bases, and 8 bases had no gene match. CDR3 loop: CASSWRGQGNTIYF. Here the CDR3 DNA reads TGTGCCAGCTCCTGGAGGGGGCAAGGAAACACCATATATTTT.